One T cell receptor (beta chain) is described in this entry. No antigen is known for it. This sample stems from a study of T cell responses to AZD1222 COVID-19 vaccine. Study findings and constraints: Just six people given AZD1222 tested seropositive at baseline. Clonal diversity was possibly underestimated, and white British individuals and females predominated among donors. Vaccination with two AZD1222 doses was followed by a rise in Spike-specific TCR breadth and depth.

Second doses were pooled across both intervals (about 4 or about 12 weeks). Clones were sequenced by immunoSEQ multiplex PCR, and TCRdb holds only the in-frame ones, with some missing. The top ten hold approximately 11% of the sample, which has about 35,000 clones, more than 75% seen once. The CDR3 spans 11 residues. The V end was cut by 6 bases, the J end by 9 bases, with 12 bases between. CDR1 and CDR2 from the germline V gene are DFQATT and SNEGSKA (reference sequence). Here the sequenced sample was peripheral blood, taken 28 days after the second AZD1222 dose. The TCR comes from an adult who received the AZD1222 COVID-19 vaccine. The rearrangement uses TRBV20-1 and TRBJ2-1; tentatively, D is TRBD2 (7 bases). The CDR3, as DNA: TGCAGTGCCGGGGGGCAGGGTGAGCAGTTCTTC. This translates into CSAGGQGEQFF.